This T cell receptor (beta chain) emerged from a study of OX40 agonist ivuxolimab in advanced cancers. For context, the study as a whole: Ivuxolimab, which targeted the costimulatory receptor OX40 (CD134), was an agonistic, fully human IgG2 monoclonal antibody. Peripheral TCRbeta sequencing aimed to test whether ivuxolimab altered TCR sequence diversity and caused clonal T-cell expansion. Intravenous ivuxolimab was administered to patients every 2 weeks at six dose levels: 0.01, 0.1, 0.3, 1.5, 3 and 10 mg/kg. The monotherapy dose-escalation portion (N of about 50 patients) of the phase I ivuxolimab trial is reported in the paper. In the dose-escalation cohort, approximately 82% of patients were male, and the mean age was approximately 60 years with a range of about 20 to 80. Partial responses occurred in three dose-escalation patients, of whom one had hepatocellular carcinoma and two had cutaneous melanoma. Prior anti-PD-1, anti-PD-L1 or anti-CTLA-4 therapy was permitted, and 30% to 45% of dose-escalation patients had received checkpoint inhibitors. Among the roughly 54 dose-escalation patients, around 20 had hepatocellular carcinoma, approximately 15 melanoma, 9 renal cell carcinoma and 9 head and neck cancer.

What the work shows at the level of the full study, not this receptor alone: After ivuxolimab, more expanded clones were found on average in CD8+ T cells than in CD4+ T cells. Which antigens the clonally expanded peripheral T cells were specific for was not determined. In the 0.1-3.0 mg/kg groups, partial responders were among the patients with the lowest normalized peripheral clonal expansion, particularly in CD8+ T cells. Low levels of normalized T-cell clonal expansion were also seen in some patients who did not respond. At doses from 0.1 to 3.0 mg/kg, clonal expansion was seen in both CD4+ and CD8+ blood T cells between baseline and week 6.

Worth noting for this clone: Its antigen remains unidentified. The record has no base qualities; no much larger clone is one base away.

CDR1 LNHDA and CDR2 SQIVND were looked up in the germline V gene (reference sequence). V and J are truncated by 7 bases and 4 bases respectively, leaving an intervening sequence of 13 bases. The CDR3 starts with the cysteine, ends with the phenylalanine, and has 14 residues. Just the 42-base CDR3 DNA is kept, in frame starting at base 1. Genomic DNA was isolated from the sorted cells so that the TCRbeta CDR3 region could be sequenced. TCRbeta CDR3 regions were sequenced using the immunoSEQ Assay. Imported from immuneACCESS, the table was reduced by TCRdb to in-frame sequences with V and J called. These copies leave out some clones; in studies compared against another copy, an unresolved V gene accounts for under half, and the cause of the remainder is not known. The sample includes roughly 80,000 clones, with roughly 90% observed a single time. Roughly 0.72% of the sample goes to the ten largest clones.

Patients with a history of autoimmune disease or receiving systemic immunosuppression were excluded from the trial. Peripheral blood for TCR sequencing was collected from all dose cohorts at baseline, on cycle 4 day 1, and on cycle 7 day 1. Samples were obtained from an open-label, multicenter, first-in-human phase I dose-escalation trial of ivuxolimab. Adults with locally advanced or metastatic melanoma, renal cell carcinoma, hepatocellular carcinoma or head and neck squamous cell carcinoma were enrolled in the trial. Before TCR sequencing, CD4+ and CD8+ T cells were separately sorted from peripheral blood.

The sample consisted of CD4+ or CD8+ T cells sorted from blood, taken in a trial of the OX40 agonist ivuxolimab. The chain joins TRBV19 to TRBJ2-2; the D gene is not confidently resolved. The receptor was isolated from an adult with an advanced solid tumor such as melanoma, head and neck, liver or kidney cancer. The CDR3 protein is CASKRVSSTGELFF. The DNA is TGTGCCAGTAAAAGGGTCAGTAGCACCGGGGAGCTGTTTTTT.